Following are 10 T cell receptor beta chains from one sample sequenced in a study of siplizumab effects on memory and regulatory T cells (dated by TCRdb to about 2019). The library was built by means of the immunoSEQ multiplex PCR assay. The table was pulled from immuneACCESS by TCRdb, which kept in-frame rearrangements only. Such tables lose some clones; where checked, under half of the loss comes from unresolved V genes, and the rest has no known cause. Here the sample has around 100,000 clones; 91% occur a single time. About 0.15% of the sample rests with the top ten. Input material: CD4+ T cells sorted from blood. The origin of the receptors is a human donor in good health.

V gene TRBV28 combines with J gene TRBJ1-2; possibly TRBD1 for D (6 bases). Germline CDR1 is MDHEN and CDR2 is SYDVKM. Trimming took 5 bases from V and 3 from J, leaving 19 bases between them. This CDR3 spans 16 amino acids. DNA for the CDR3: TGTGCCAGCAGTCCCGGGGGTACCAGGGGAGACTATGGCTACACCTTC. It encodes CASSPGGTRGDYGYTF.

The chain joins TRBV7-2 to TRBJ2-5; tentative D call: TRBD1 (5 bases). CDR1 and CDR2 (germline): SGHTA, FQGNSA. This CDR3 has 13 amino acids. The ends were cut back, 1 base at V and 3 bases at J, with 6 bases in the middle. CDR3 sequence reads: CASSLGQKETQYF. The DNA of the CDR3 is TGTGCCAGCAGCTTAGGACAGAAAGAGACCCAGTACTTC. Using reference TRBV7-2 and TRBJ2-5 for the parts outside the CDR3, the full variable domain is GAGVSQSPSNKVTEKGKDVELRCDPISGHTALYWYRQSLGQGLEFLIYFQGNSAPDKSGLPSDRFSAERTGGSVSTLTIQRTQQEDSAVYLCASSLGQKETQYFGPGTRLLVL.

The V and J genes are TRBV6-5 and TRBJ2-5; 10 nucleotides agree with TRBD2. Germline values: CDR1 MNHEY, CDR2 SVGAGI. Unmatched junction bases numbered 9, after V lost 5 bases and J lost 6 bases. The CDR3 totals 15 residues. Written as DNA, the CDR3 is TGTGCCAGCAGTCCAAGCGGGGGGGCCGGAAAGACCCAGTACTTC. Translated: CASSPSGGAGKTQYF.

The CDR3 DNA follows: TGCAGCCCCGTTGGGTTCTACACTGAAGCTTTCTTT. Residues: CSPVGFYTEAFF. The chain uses TRBV29-1 and TRBJ1-1; no definite D call. Germline V gene data show CDR1 as SQVTM and CDR2 as ANQGSEA. V dropped 8 bases and J dropped 3 bases, with 13 bases sitting between them. The CDR3 loop spans 12 amino acids.

In this sample, this clone turned up a few times. V and J are TRBV7-8 and TRBJ2-2; D gene unclear. V shed 4 bases and J shed 13 bases, with 16 bases lying between them. CDR3 length equals 13 residues. Looked up from germline, CDR1 is SGHVS and CDR2 is FQNEAQ. This CDR3 is CASSSRVTWLLFF. The CDR3 coding sequence is TGTGCCAGCAGCTCCAGAGTCACGTGGCTGCTGTTTTTT. Using reference TRBV7-8 and TRBJ2-2 for the parts outside the CDR3, the full variable domain is GAGVSQSPRYKVAKRGQDVALRCDPISGHVSLFWYQQALGQGPEFLTYFQNEAQLDKSGLPSDRFFAERPEGSVSTLKIQRTQQEDSAVYLCASSSRVTWLLFFGEGSRLTVL.

The CDR3 DNA is TGCAGCGTAAGGACAGGGGACTATGGCTACACCTTC. It encodes CSVRTGDYGYTF. The V gene is TRBV29-1, the J gene TRBJ1-2; 9 bases are a match to TRBD1. With 6 bases clipped from V and 3 bases from J, the junction kept 2 bases outside the gene matches. Germline V lookup: CDR1 SQVTM, CDR2 ANQGSEA. The CDR3 loop spans 12 amino acids. The full variable domain, rest sourced from reference TRBV29-1 and TRBJ1-2, is SAVISQKPSRDICQRGTSLTIQCQVDSQVTMMFWYRQQPGQSLTLIATANQGSEATYESGFVIDKFPISRPNLTFSTLTVSNMSPEDSSIYLCSVRTGDYGYTFGSGTRLTVV.

The chain couples TRBV11-2 to TRBJ1-6; possibly TRBD1 for D (6 bases). Germline V gives CDR1 SGHAT, CDR2 FQNNGV. Trimming left V 5 bases short and J 9 bases short, with 11 bases between. The CDR3 loop spans 13 amino acids. The CDR3, as DNA: TGTGCCAGCAGCCCACAGGGAGGTTCACCCCTCCACTTT. It yields the protein CASSPQGGSPLHF.

This chain joins TRBV18 and TRBJ2-5; no clear D gene. The germline V and J ends were trimmed by 2 bases and 0 bases, with 7 bases remaining between them. Germline-derived CDR1 and CDR2 are KGHSH and LQKENI. The length of the CDR3 is 14 residues. CDR3 nucleotides: TGTGCCAGCTCACCAGGGGTTTACCAAGAGACCCAGTACTTC. Protein: CASSPGVYQETQYF.

The genes are TRBV7-2 and TRBJ2-5, with D unclear. This CDR3 comprises 13 residues. Per the germline V gene, CDR1 is SGHTA and CDR2 is FQGNSA. Trimming removed 3 bases from V and 2 bases from J, with 7 bases in between. CDR3 sequence: CASSFNRQETQYF. The CDR3 coding sequence is TGTGCCAGCAGCTTTAACAGACAAGAGACCCAGTACTTC.

The chain joins TRBV28 to TRBJ1-3; D remains unclear. This CDR3 is built from 14 residues. Germline CDR1 and CDR2: MDHEN and SYDVKM. V shed 3 bases and J shed 0 bases, with 6 bases lying between them. The CDR3 DNA reads as TGTGCCAGCAGTTTCCCTGGCTCTGGAAACACCATATATTTT. Protein: CASSFPGSGNTIYF.